The 25 T cell receptor beta chains below come from one sample, sequenced in a study of T cell responses to AZD1222 COVID-19 vaccine. Generated by immunoSEQ multiplex PCR, the TCRdb table keeps only in-frame clones and is missing some. The data hold roughly 120,000 clones, with roughly 85% observed a single time. Sample: peripheral blood, taken on day 0 of AZD1222 vaccination. The source is an adult in good health.

The V call is TRBV9, the J call TRBJ1-5, with D tentatively TRBD1 (6 bases). The CDR3 extends over 14 amino acids. CDR1 SGDLS and CDR2 YYNGEE come from the germline V gene. V lost 3 bases and J 1 base, leaving 8 bases between the germline ends. CDR3 amino acids: CASSGGASNQPQHF. The CDR3 bases are TGTGCCAGCAGCGGGGGGGCCAGCAATCAGCCCCAGCATTTT. Using reference TRBV9 and TRBJ1-5 for the parts outside the CDR3, the full variable domain is DSGVTQTPKHLITATGQRVTLRCSPRSGDLSVYWYQQSLDQGLQFLIQYYNGEERAKGNILERFSAQQFPDLHSELNLSSLELGDSALYFCASSGGASNQPQHFGDGTRLSIL.

This clone was observed a single time. This chain links TRBV6-1 with TRBJ2-7; D ambiguous. The germline V gene has CDR1 MNHNS and CDR2 SASEGT. Trimming pared 3 bases from V and 2 bases from J, leaving 8 bases between. The CDR3 is 13 amino acids. CDR3 residues: CASSEVFTYEQYF. The CDR3 nucleotides read TGTGCCAGCAGTGAGGTCTTTACCTACGAGCAGTACTTC.

This clone was recorded only once. V and J are TRBV9 and TRBJ2-3; D is unclear. The CDR3 sequence is 11 residues long. Per the germline V gene, CDR1 is SGDLS and CDR2 is YYNGEE. Deletions cut 0 bases from V and 5 bases from J, with 1 base between. Here the CDR3 reads CASSVEDTQYF. CDR3 bases: TGTGCCAGCAGCGTAGAAGATACGCAGTATTTT.

V is TRBV2 and J is TRBJ1-6; 7 bases match TRBD1. After removal of 6 bases from V and 1 base from J, the junction contained 9 bases not matched to a gene. The CDR3 extends over 17 amino acids. Germline loops: CDR1 SNHLY, CDR2 FYNNEI. CDR3: CASRGERGQSYNSPLHF. CDR3 in DNA: TGTGCCAGCAGGGGAGAAAGGGGGCAGTCCTATAATTCACCCCTCCACTTT. The full variable domain, its missing parts supplied by reference TRBV2 and TRBJ1-6, is EPEVTQTPSHQVTQMGQEVILRCVPISNHLYFYWYRQILGQKVEFLVSFYNNEISEKSEIFDDQFSVERPDGSNFTLKIRSTKLEDSAMYFCASRGERGQSYNSPLHFGNGTRLTVT.

The V gene is TRBV29-1, the J gene TRBJ2-1; 7 bases are a match to TRBD2. The CDR3 extends over 14 amino acids. Losses at the gene ends were 1 base for V and 9 bases for J; bases not matched to a gene: 9. In germline, CDR1 is SQVTM, CDR2 ANQGSEA. CDR3: CSVEGTSGVTEQFF. CDR3 nucleotide sequence: TGCAGCGTTGAAGGGACTAGTGGTGTAACTGAGCAGTTCTTC.

The genes are TRBV11-3 and TRBJ2-3; 8 bases agree with TRBD1. Looked up from germline, CDR1 is SGHNT and CDR2 is YENEEA. V shed 5 bases and J 2 bases; nucleotides not matched to a gene: 9. This CDR3 is 16 amino acids long. The CDR3 coding sequence is TGTGCCAGCAGCCGGAGACAGGGGTCAGCCACAGATACGCAGTATTTT. Residues: CASSRRQGSATDTQYF.

V gene TRBV5-1 combines with J gene TRBJ2-3; TRBD2 is a possible D gene (6 bases). Germline values: CDR1 SGHRS, CDR2 YFSETQ. Deletions cut 7 bases from V and 2 bases from J, with 17 bases between. The CDR3 totals 15 residues. In nucleotides, the CDR3 is TGCGCCAGCGGACGCGACGGGGGAATCACAGATACGCAGTATTTT. This encodes CASGRDGGITDTQYF.

This chain connects TRBV30 to TRBJ2-7; D possibly uses TRBD1 or TRBD2 (5 bases each). The CDR3 runs 12 residues. CDR1 is GTSNPN, CDR2 SVGIG, per germline (reference sequence). CDR3 in amino acids: CAWGPNSYEQYF. DNA for the CDR3: TGTGCGTGGGGACCTAACTCCTACGAGCAGTACTTC.

In DNA, the CDR3 is TGTGCCAGCAGCTTGACCCCCCTAGCGCGGATTCGGGATGAGCAGTTCTTC. This encodes CASSLTPLARIRDEQFF. The V and J genes are TRBV5-4 and TRBJ2-1, with D maybe TRBD2 (6 bases). Germline loops: CDR1 SGHNT, CDR2 YYREEE (reference sequence). V dropped 1 base and J dropped 8 bases, with 22 bases sitting between them. The CDR3 covers 17 residues.

The CDR3: CASSPTGQDYGYTF. DNA of the CDR3: TGCGCCAGCAGCCCAACCGGACAGGACTATGGCTACACCTTC. The chain uses TRBV4-1 and TRBJ1-2, with TRBD1 identical over 7 bases. Germline CDR1 reads MGHRA; CDR2 reads YSYEKL. This CDR3 has 14 residues. V shed 4 bases and J 3 bases; nucleotides not matched to a gene: 5.

This chain connects TRBV2 to TRBJ1-2; TRBD1 is a possible D gene (5 bases). The CDR3 sequence is 12 residues long. CDR1 is SNHLY and CDR2 is FYNNEI in the germline V gene. V was cut by 6 bases and J by 4 bases, with 9 bases left in between. In nucleotides, the CDR3 is TGTGCCAGCAGCCAGGACATCTATGGCTACACCTTC. This sequence encodes CASSQDIYGYTF.

The CDR3 DNA follows: TGTGCCAGCAGTTTGTCCGGGGGCAATCAGCCCCAGCATTTT. Amino acids: CASSLSGGNQPQHF. This sequence joins TRBV28 and TRBJ1-5; D is unclear. Per germline, CDR1 MDHEN and CDR2 SYDVKM. V lost 3 bases and J lost 2, with 8 bases in between. The CDR3 sequence is 14 residues long.

The chain couples TRBV2 to TRBJ1-2; D gene uncertain. V was trimmed by 2 bases and J by 4 bases, leaving 11 bases between them. The CDR3 length is 14 residues. Germline lookup yields CDR1 SNHLY and CDR2 FYNNEI. The CDR3 nucleotides are TGTGCCAGCAGTGAACTGGCAGGCAGCTATGGCTACACCTTC. Its translation: CASSELAGSYGYTF. Looking up the rest from reference TRBV2 and TRBJ1-2 gives the full variable domain: EPEVTQTPSHQVTQMGQEVILRCVPISNHLYFYWYRQILGQKVEFLVSFYNNEISEKSEIFDDQFSVERPDGSNFTLKIRSTKLEDSAMYFCASSELAGSYGYTFGSGTRLTVV.

This clone was seen more than once but under ten times. This chain uses TRBV11-2 with TRBJ2-4; 7 nucleotides align to TRBD1. Germline lookup yields CDR1 SGHAT and CDR2 FQNNGV. After removal of 2 bases from V and 8 bases from J, the junction contained 6 bases not matched to a gene. This CDR3 is 14 amino acids long. The CDR3 DNA is TGTGCCAGCAGCTTAACGACAGGGATAGACATTCAGTACTTC. Translated, it gives CASSLTTGIDIQYF.

The chain has TRBV6-4 and TRBJ2-3, with 10 bases lining up with TRBD1. CDR1 and CDR2 (germline): MRHNA, SNTAGT. CDR3 length: 15 residues. Trimming took 8 bases from V and 2 from J; bases not matched to a gene: 7. The CDR3 is CASGTGEQHTDTQYF. CDR3 DNA: TGTGCCAGCGGGACAGGGGAACAACACACAGATACGCAGTATTTT.

The chain joins TRBV9 to TRBJ2-5, with 8 nucleotides matching TRBD2. The CDR3 has 14 residues. Germline V gives CDR1 SGDLS, CDR2 YYNGEE. Trimming at V came to 0 bases and at J to 4 bases, leaving 2 bases not matched to a gene. Written as DNA, the CDR3 is TGTGCCAGCAGCGTAGCGGGAGGGGGAGAGACCCAGTACTTC. Translated: CASSVAGGGETQYF.

The genes are TRBV7-8 and TRBJ1-2; D uncertain. V dropped 5 bases and J dropped 7 bases, with 20 bases sitting between them. Germline V lookup: CDR1 SGHVS, CDR2 FQNEAQ. CDR3 length: 15 amino acids. The CDR3 DNA sequence: TGTGCCAGCAGCGGGATAGGGAGACTCACCGGTGGCTACACCTTC. Its translation is CASSGIGRLTGGYTF.

This clone was found a few times. The chain carries TRBV7-2 and TRBJ1-1; 9 bases are shared with TRBD1. Looked up from germline, CDR1 is SGHTA and CDR2 is FQGNSA. V trimming: 5 bases; J trimming: 3 bases; junction bases outside the gene matches: 10. The CDR3 has 16 amino acids. CDR3 sequence (DNA): TGTGCCAGCAGCATTCAGGGACAGGGAATTGACACTGAAGCTTTCTTT. Its translation is CASSIQGQGIDTEAFF.

The rearrangement joins TRBV2 to TRBJ2-5, with D possibly being TRBD1 (6 bases). The CDR3 covers 15 residues. The germline V and J ends were trimmed by 6 bases and 5 bases, with 19 bases remaining between them. The germline gives CDR1 SNHLY, CDR2 FYNNEI. CDR3 loop: CASSDPTGLGETQYF. CDR3 DNA sequence: TGTGCCAGCAGCGACCCTACAGGGTTGGGGGAGACCCAGTACTTC.

The chain joins TRBV29-1 to TRBJ1-2; 10 nucleotides line up with TRBD1. With 5 bases clipped from V and 0 bases from J, the junction kept 3 bases outside the gene matches. The germline V gene has CDR1 SQVTM and CDR2 ANQGSEA. The CDR3 has 14 amino acids. In nucleotides, the CDR3 is TGCAGCGTTCGCGGACAGGGGGCTAACTATGGCTACACCTTC. This gives the protein CSVRGQGANYGYTF.

CDR3 DNA: TGTGCCAGCAGGGCAAGGACAGGGAATTCACCCCTCCACTTT. Translated: CASRARTGNSPLHF. The chain links TRBV6-5 to TRBJ1-6; 8 nucleotides match TRBD1. This CDR3 has 14 residues. CDR1 is MNHEY, CDR2 SVGAGI, per germline. V lost 6 bases to trimming and J lost 7 bases; unmatched junction nucleotides: 5.

The chain joins TRBV2 to TRBJ2-6, with D uncertain. Trimming shortened V by 11 bases and J by 2 bases, and 16 bases separated the two germline ends. Per the germline V gene, CDR1 is SNHLY and CDR2 is FYNNEI. The CDR3 has 15 amino acids. CDR3 DNA: TGTGCCGGCGCTCGAACAGTCACTGGGGCCAACGTCCTGACTTTC. It encodes CAGARTVTGANVLTF.

V is TRBV2 and J is TRBJ1-1, with unresolved D. CDR3 length: 13 amino acids. Trimming stripped 7 bases from V and 3 bases from J, with 12 bases between. The germline V gene encodes CDR1 SNHLY and CDR2 FYNNEI. As DNA, the CDR3 is TGTGCCAGCACCATCCAGGACCACACTGAAGCTTTCTTT. This sequence encodes CASTIQDHTEAFF.

The rearrangement joins TRBV7-8 to TRBJ1-2; D is ambiguous. The CDR3 has 15 residues. The germline V gene has CDR1 SGHVS and CDR2 FQNEAQ. V gave up 1 base and J gave up 3 bases, with 12 bases separating them. The DNA of the CDR3 is TGTGCCAGCAGCTTAGAGATTCGGGGTGACTATGGCTACACCTTC. This gives the protein CASSLEIRGDYGYTF.

The J gene is TRBJ1-6, the V gene TRBV2; D is unresolved. The CDR3 is 14 residues long. Germline V gene sequence: CDR1 SNHLY, CDR2 FYNNEI. The V end was cut by 7 bases, the J end by 6 bases, with 13 bases between. The CDR3 nucleotides read TGTGCCAGCAACCGGGCGCCGCCTAATTCACCCCTCCACTTT. Translated, it gives CASNRAPPNSPLHF.